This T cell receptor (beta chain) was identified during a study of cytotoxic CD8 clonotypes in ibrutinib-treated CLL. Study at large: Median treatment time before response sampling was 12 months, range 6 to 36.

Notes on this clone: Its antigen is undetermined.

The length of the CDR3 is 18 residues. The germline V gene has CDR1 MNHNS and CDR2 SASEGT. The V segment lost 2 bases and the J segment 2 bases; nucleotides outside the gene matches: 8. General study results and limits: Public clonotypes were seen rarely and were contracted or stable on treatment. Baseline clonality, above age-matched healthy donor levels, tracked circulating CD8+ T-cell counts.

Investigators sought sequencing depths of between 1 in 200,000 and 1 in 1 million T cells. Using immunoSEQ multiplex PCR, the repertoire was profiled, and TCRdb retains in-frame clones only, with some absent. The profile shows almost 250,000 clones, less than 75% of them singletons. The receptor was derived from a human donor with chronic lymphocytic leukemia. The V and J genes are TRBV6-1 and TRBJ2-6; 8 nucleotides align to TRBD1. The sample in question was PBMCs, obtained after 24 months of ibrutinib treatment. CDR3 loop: CASSEIGQGVAGANVLTF. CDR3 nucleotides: TGTGCCAGCAGTGAAATAGGACAGGGCGTAGCTGGGGCCAACGTCCTGACTTTC.